A single sample is the source of the 20 T cell receptor beta chains below, sequenced in a study of blood T cell repertoires in COVID-19. Clones were read by immunoSEQ multiplex PCR, and TCRdb kept only the in-frame ones, dropping some. This sample carries 250,000 to 300,000 clones, about 89% of them seen once, and the ten largest clones take about 4.2%. The sequencing sample was made of peripheral blood. The receptors shown here come from a man aged 40-50 years with acute or convalescent COVID-19.

V and J are TRBV5-1 and TRBJ1-6; 10 bases line up with TRBD1. Germline loops: CDR1 SGHRS, CDR2 YFSETQ. The CDR3 totals 14 residues. The V segment lost 4 bases and the J segment 9 bases; nucleotides outside the gene matches: 4. CDR3 residues: CASSRDRGGSPLHF. The CDR3 DNA is TGCGCCAGCAGCAGGGACAGGGGTGGTTCACCCCTCCACTTT.

The chain links TRBV6-5 to TRBJ2-5, with D maybe TRBD2 (7 bases). CDR1 MNHEY and CDR2 SVGAGI come from the germline V gene. V lost 2 bases and J lost 2, with 12 bases in between. The CDR3 length is 15 residues. CDR3 nucleotide sequence: TGTGCCAGCAGTTACGGCGGGGGCCGACAAGAGACCCAGTACTTC. This translates into CASSYGGGRQETQYF.

The gene calls are TRBV18 and TRBJ1-5, with 10 bases that match TRBD1. This CDR3 has 17 residues. V shed 3 bases, J shed 3 bases, and the junction held 8 bases outside the gene matches. Germline V gene data show CDR1 as KGHSH and CDR2 as LQKENI. The CDR3 spells CASSPRTGGPTNQPQHF. In nucleotides, the CDR3 is TGTGCCAGCTCACCCCGGACAGGGGGGCCAACCAATCAGCCCCAGCATTTT.

The chain has TRBV5-1 and TRBJ1-1; D remains unclear. V lost 0 bases, J lost 0 bases, and 6 bases lay in between. CDR3 length equals 14 residues. Germline V gene lookup returns CDR1 SGHRS and CDR2 YFSETQ. CDR3 amino acids: CASSLVLMNTEAFF. CDR3 DNA: TGCGCCAGCAGCTTGGTACTGATGAACACTGAAGCTTTCTTT.

This rearrangement joins TRBV20-1 to TRBJ1-2; D perhaps matches TRBD1 (6 bases). This CDR3 has 11 residues. Trimming left V 5 bases short and J 7 bases short, with 11 bases between. In germline, CDR1 is DFQATT, CDR2 SNEGSKA (reference sequence). The CDR3 reads CSAPTGPGYTF. In DNA, the CDR3 is TGCAGTGCTCCTACAGGGCCTGGCTACACCTTC.

The chain links TRBV5-1 to TRBJ2-3; 8 bases are a match to TRBD1. J lost 2 bases, V lost 7 bases, and 6 bases had no gene match. The CDR3 consists of 14 residues. CDR1 is SGHRS and CDR2 is YFSETQ in the germline V gene. CDR3 in amino acids: CASGGQGPTDTQYF. The DNA for the CDR3 is TGCGCCAGCGGAGGACAGGGCCCCACAGATACGCAGTATTTT.

V and J are TRBV6-1 and TRBJ1-2, with D tentatively TRBD1 (5 bases). This CDR3 is 13 amino acids long. Germline lookup yields CDR1 MNHNS and CDR2 SASEGT. V dropped 2 bases and J dropped 5 bases, with 9 bases sitting between them. In DNA form, the CDR3 reads TGTGCCAGCAGTGAAAGGGGTCGTTATGGCTACACCTTC. This codes for CASSERGRYGYTF.

This chain links TRBV6-5 with TRBJ1-3, with 7 bases aligning to TRBD1. The CDR3 contains 12 residues. The V gene's germline CDR1 is MNHEY and CDR2 SVGAGI. The J segment lost 2 bases and the V segment lost 11 bases, leaving 3 bases of the junction unmatched. The CDR3 DNA reads as TGTGCCGGAACAGGGGCTGGAAACACCATATATTTT. Translating gives CAGTGAGNTIYF.

The V and J genes are TRBV24-1 and TRBJ1-5; TRBD1 agrees at 9 bases. The CDR3 spans 16 residues. CDR1 and CDR2 (germline): KGHDR, SFDVKD. With V trimmed by 0 bases and J by 2 bases, 1 base remained unmatched. As DNA, the CDR3 is TGTGCCACCAGTGATTTGAGGACAGGGGGCAATCAGCCCCAGCATTTT. Protein: CATSDLRTGGNQPQHF.

The CDR3 bases are TGTGCCACCAGCAGAGGGGGACAGGGGGCGGACTATGGCTACACCTTC. Its translation: CATSRGGQGADYGYTF. The chain is built from TRBV15 and TRBJ1-2; the match to TRBD1 covers 12 bases. Per germline, CDR1 LNHNV and CDR2 YYDKDF (reference sequence). J was trimmed by 3 bases and V by 1 base; bases with no gene match: 3. This CDR3 spans 16 amino acids.

This chain connects TRBV14 to TRBJ2-7, with TRBD1 identical over 9 bases. This CDR3 has 14 amino acids. V was clipped by 4 bases and J by 3 bases; unmatched bases: 4. CDR1 SGHDN and CDR2 FVKESK come from the germline V gene. CDR3 coding DNA: TGTGCCAGCAGCCTACAGGGGGCCCGCTACGAGCAGTACTTC. Its translation is CASSLQGARYEQYF.

The rearrangement links TRBV5-1 to TRBJ2-7, with 8 bases aligning to TRBD1. V gave up 2 bases and J gave up 5 bases; unmatched junction bases: 3. CDR1 is SGHRS and CDR2 is YFSETQ in the germline V gene. The length of the CDR3 is 13 residues. The CDR3 DNA is TGCGCCAGCAGCTTCTGGACAGGGAACGAGCAGTACTTC. Residues: CASSFWTGNEQYF.

The chain recombines TRBV5-1 with TRBJ1-1, with 9 bases that match TRBD1. V shed 4 bases, J shed 11 bases, and the junction held 6 bases outside the gene matches. Per the germline V gene, CDR1 is SGHRS and CDR2 is YFSETQ. The CDR3 contains 12 residues. This chain's CDR3 is CASSQQGAGAFF. In nucleotides, the CDR3 is TGCGCCAGCAGCCAACAGGGGGCTGGGGCTTTCTTT.

This chain links TRBV3-1 (or the pseudogene TRBV3-2) with TRBJ2-3; TRBD1 is a possible D gene (6 bases). The CDR3 consists of 14 residues. Trimming left V 6 bases short and J 0 bases short, with 10 bases between. CDR1 and CDR2 from the germline V gene are LGHDT and YNNKEL (reference sequence). The CDR3 bases are TGTGCCAGCAGTCTCAGGGGAAGCACAGATACGCAGTATTTT. Translation gives CASSLRGSTDTQYF.

The chain couples TRBV11-1 to TRBJ1-4; no clear D gene. Germline CDR1 and CDR2: SGHAT and FQDESV (reference sequence). The CDR3 has 15 residues. The V end was cut by 5 bases, the J end by 0 bases, with 10 bases between. CDR3: CASSQTDATNEKLFF. The DNA for the CDR3 is TGTGCCAGCAGCCAGACTGATGCAACTAATGAAAAACTGTTTTTT.

This clone was seen only a few times. The V call is TRBV5-1, the J call TRBJ1-2; 8 bases align to TRBD1. The V gene's germline CDR1 is SGHRS and CDR2 YFSETQ. V lost 4 bases, J lost 0 bases, and 8 bases stayed unmatched. CDR3 length equals 16 residues. The CDR3 loop reads CASSMGQATTNYGYTF. CDR3 sequence (DNA): TGCGCCAGCAGCATGGGACAGGCGACAACTAACTATGGCTACACCTTC.

The chain has TRBV11-3 and TRBJ2-7, with 9 bases aligning to TRBD1. Germline lookup yields CDR1 SGHNT and CDR2 YENEEA. This CDR3 has 13 residues. V shed 3 bases and J 5 bases; nucleotides not matched to a gene: 2. The DNA for the CDR3 is TGTGCCAGCAGCTTGGGACAGGGCGACGAGCAGTACTTC. This translates into CASSLGQGDEQYF.

This clone appeared once. The chain couples TRBV2 to TRBJ1-1, with a tentative D call TRBD1 (5 bases). Trimming left V 4 bases short and J 5 bases short, with 17 bases between. The CDR3 runs 15 residues. Germline CDR1 is SNHLY and CDR2 is FYNNEI. DNA of the CDR3: TGTGCCAGCAGTGGGGGAGGGGCGCAGTGGACTGAAGCTTTCTTT. It is translated as CASSGGGAQWTEAFF.

V is TRBV9 and J is TRBJ1-3; the match to TRBD1 covers 10 bases. V lost 0 bases, J lost 6 bases, and 6 bases stayed unmatched. Germline CDR1 SGDLS, CDR2 YYNGEE. The CDR3 extends over 16 amino acids. CDR3 sequence: CASSVALTGGVNTIYF. In DNA form, the CDR3 reads TGTGCCAGCAGCGTAGCGTTGACAGGGGGCGTAAACACCATATATTTT.

This sequence joins TRBV19 and TRBJ1-2; 12 nucleotides agree with TRBD1. V was pared by 4 bases and J by 7 bases, with 7 bases of the junction left unmatched. Germline values: CDR1 LNHDA, CDR2 SQIVND (reference sequence). The CDR3 consists of 15 residues. CDR3 residues: CASSNRDRGLSGYTF. CDR3 nucleotide sequence: TGTGCCAGTAGTAACCGGGACAGGGGGCTAAGTGGCTACACCTTC.